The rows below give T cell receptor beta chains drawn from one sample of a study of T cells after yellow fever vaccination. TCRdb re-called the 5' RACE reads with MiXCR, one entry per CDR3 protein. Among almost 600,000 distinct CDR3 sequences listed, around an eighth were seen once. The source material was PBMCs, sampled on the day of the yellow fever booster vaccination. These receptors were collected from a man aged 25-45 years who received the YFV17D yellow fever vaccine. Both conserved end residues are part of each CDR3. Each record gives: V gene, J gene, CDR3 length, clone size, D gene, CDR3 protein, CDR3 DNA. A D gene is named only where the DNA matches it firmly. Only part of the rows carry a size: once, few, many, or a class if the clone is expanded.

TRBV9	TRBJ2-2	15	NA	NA	CASSVGGVNTGELFF	TGTGCCAGCAGCGTAGGAGGGGTGAACACCGGGGAGCTGTTTTTT
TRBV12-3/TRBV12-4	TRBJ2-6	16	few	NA	CASRNPGSSGANVLTF	TGTGCCAGCAGAAACCCGGGAAGCTCTGGGGCCAACGTCCTGACTTTC
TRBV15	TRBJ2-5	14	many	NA	CATSRARAGETQYF	TGTGCCACCAGCAGAGCGAGGGCAGGGGAGACCCAGTACTTC
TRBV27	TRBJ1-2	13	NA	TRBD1	CASKGTGVRGYTF	TGTGCCAGCAAAGGGACAGGCGTACGTGGCTACACCTTC
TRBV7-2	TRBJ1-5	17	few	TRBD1	CASSRTGPANPNQPQHF	TGTGCCAGCAGCCGGACAGGGCCAGCAAATCCTAATCAGCCCCAGCATTTT
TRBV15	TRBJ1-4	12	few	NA	CATSTHRGKLFF	TGTGCCACCAGCACCCATAGGGGAAAACTGTTTTTT
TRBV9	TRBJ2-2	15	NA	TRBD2	CASVVGAGFSGELFF	TGTGCCAGCGTCGTGGGAGCGGGATTTTCAGGGGAGCTGTTTTTT
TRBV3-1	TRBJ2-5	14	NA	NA	CASSRWDGQETQYF	TGTGCCAGCAGCCGATGGGACGGACAAGAGACCCAGTACTTC
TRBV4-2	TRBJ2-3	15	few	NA	CASSQEGLGTDTQYF	TGTGCCAGCAGCCAAGAAGGCCTGGGTACAGATACGCAGTATTTT
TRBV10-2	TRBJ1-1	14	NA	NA	CASSEVLMNTEAFF	TGCGCCAGCAGTGAAGTGCTGATGAACACTGAAGCTTTCTTT
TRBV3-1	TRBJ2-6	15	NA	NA	CASSQGGTGANVLTF	TGTGCCAGCAGCCAAGGGGGGACTGGGGCCAACGTCCTGACTTTC
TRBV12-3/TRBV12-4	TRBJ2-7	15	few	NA	CASSTAGRGYDEQYF	TGTGCCAGCTCGACCGCAGGGAGGGGGTATGACGAGCAGTACTTC
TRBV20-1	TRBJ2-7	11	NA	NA	CSARVEGEQYF	TGCAGTGCTAGAGTCGAGGGCGAGCAGTACTTC
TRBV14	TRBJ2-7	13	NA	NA	CASSYNLLGEQYF	TGTGCCAGCAGCTACAATTTGTTAGGCGAGCAGTACTTC
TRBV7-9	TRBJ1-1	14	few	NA	CASSLKGMNTEAFF	TGTGCCAGCAGCTTAAAGGGGATGAACACTGAAGCTTTCTTT
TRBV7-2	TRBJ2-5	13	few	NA	CASSFAPAETQYF	TGTGCCAGCAGCTTCGCCCCGGCGGAGACCCAGTACTTC
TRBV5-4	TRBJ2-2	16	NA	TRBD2	CASSFIAGGNTGELFF	TGTGCCAGCAGCTTTATAGCGGGAGGGAACACCGGGGAGCTGTTTTTT
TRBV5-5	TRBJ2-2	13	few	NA	CASSLALSNSMFF	TGTGCCAGCAGCTTGGCGCTCTCTAATTCGATGTTTTTT
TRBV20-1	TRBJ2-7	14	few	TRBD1	CSARVGQGPYEQYF	TGCAGTGCTAGGGTCGGACAGGGGCCGTACGAGCAGTACTTC
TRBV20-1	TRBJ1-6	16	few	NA	CSARTGGGGINSPLHF	TGCAGTGCTAGAACCGGAGGAGGGGGTATCAATTCACCCCTCCACTTT
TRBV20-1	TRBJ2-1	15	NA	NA	CSARGLASSYNEQFF	TGCAGTGCTAGAGGACTGGCCAGCTCCTACAATGAGCAGTTCTTC
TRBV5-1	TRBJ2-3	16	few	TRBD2	CASSFGLGNPTDTQYF	TGCGCCAGCAGCTTCGGACTAGGCAATCCCACAGATACGCAGTATTTT
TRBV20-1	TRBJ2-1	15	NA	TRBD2	CSAAGTSGGGNEQFF	TGCAGTGCGGCCGGGACTAGCGGAGGAGGCAATGAGCAGTTCTTC
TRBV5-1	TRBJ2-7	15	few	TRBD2	CASSSSTSGSGGQYF	TGCGCCAGCAGCTCCTCGACTAGCGGGAGTGGTGGGCAGTACTTC
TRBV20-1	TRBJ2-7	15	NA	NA	CSAIGGWGSSYEQYF	TGCAGTGCTATCGGGGGATGGGGGAGCTCCTACGAGCAGTACTTC
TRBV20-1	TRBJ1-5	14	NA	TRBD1	CSARGGQGYQPQHF	TGCAGTGCTAGAGGGGGACAGGGTTATCAGCCCCAGCATTTT
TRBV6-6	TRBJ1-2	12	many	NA	CASSNRPYGYTF	TGTGCCAGCAGTAACAGGCCCTATGGCTACACCTTC
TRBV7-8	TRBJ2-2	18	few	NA	CASSLHTTGKGKTGELFF	TGTGCCAGCAGCCTACATACAACAGGGAAAGGGAAGACCGGGGAGCTGTTTTTT
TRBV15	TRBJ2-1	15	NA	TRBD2	CATSRPGLAQNEQFF	TGTGCCACCAGCAGACCGGGACTAGCGCAGAATGAGCAGTTCTTC
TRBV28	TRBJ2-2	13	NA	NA	CASSLMRAGELFF	TGTGCCAGCAGTTTGATGCGCGCCGGGGAGCTGTTTTTT
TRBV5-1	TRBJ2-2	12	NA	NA	CASRETTGELFF	TGCGCCAGCAGGGAAACCACCGGGGAGCTGTTTTTT
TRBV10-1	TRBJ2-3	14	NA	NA	CASSRTRGSDTQYF	TGCGCCAGCAGTAGGACCCGGGGCAGCGATACGCAGTATTTT
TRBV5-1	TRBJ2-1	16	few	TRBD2	CASSLGLAGVDNEQFF	TGCGCCAGCAGCTTGGGACTAGCGGGAGTCGACAATGAGCAGTTCTTC
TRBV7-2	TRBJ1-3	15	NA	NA	CASSNLQGAGNTIYF	TGTGCCAGCAGCAACTTACAGGGAGCTGGAAACACCATATATTTT
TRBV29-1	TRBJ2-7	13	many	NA	CSVESRDSYGQYF	TGCAGCGTTGAGTCCCGGGACTCCTACGGGCAGTACTTC
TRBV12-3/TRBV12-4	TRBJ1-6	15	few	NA	CASSFPKERGSPLHF	TGTGCCAGCAGTTTCCCGAAAGAGCGGGGTTCACCCCTCCACTTT
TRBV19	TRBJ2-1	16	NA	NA	CASSIVPSVSYNEQFF	TGTGCCAGTAGTATCGTTCCTAGCGTCTCCTACAATGAGCAGTTCTTC
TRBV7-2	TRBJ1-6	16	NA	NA	CASSWRVSSYNSPLHF	TGTGCCAGCAGTTGGAGGGTTTCCTCCTATAATTCACCCCTCCACTTT
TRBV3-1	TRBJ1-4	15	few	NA	CASSQDMGDYEKLFF	TGTGCCAGCAGCCAAGATATGGGCGACTATGAAAAACTGTTTTTT
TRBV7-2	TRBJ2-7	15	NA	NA	CASSLAQGLLYEQYF	TGTGCCAGCAGCTTAGCCCAGGGACTTCTCTACGAGCAGTACTTC
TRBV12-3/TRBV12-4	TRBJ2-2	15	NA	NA	CASSPLGRSTGELFF	TGTGCCAGCAGTCCCCTCGGGCGGAGCACCGGGGAGCTGTTTTTT
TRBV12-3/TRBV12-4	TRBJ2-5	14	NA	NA	CASSSHRVEETQYF	TGTGCCAGCAGTTCCCACAGGGTAGAAGAGACCCAGTACTTC
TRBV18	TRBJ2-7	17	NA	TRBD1	CASSRQIPGQGYLEQYF	TGTGCCAGCTCACGACAAATCCCGGGACAGGGTTACCTCGAGCAGTACTTC
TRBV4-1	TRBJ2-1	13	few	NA	CASSQVSNNEQFF	TGCGCCAGCAGCCAAGTCTCCAACAATGAGCAGTTCTTC
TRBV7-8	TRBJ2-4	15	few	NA	CASSLAPGRENIQYF	TGTGCCAGCAGCTTAGCGCCAGGGAGAGAAAACATTCAGTACTTC
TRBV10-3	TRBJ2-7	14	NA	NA	CAISIAERPTEQYF	TGTGCCATCAGTATAGCGGAGAGGCCTACGGAGCAGTACTTC
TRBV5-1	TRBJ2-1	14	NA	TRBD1	CASGTGGPYNEQFF	TGCGCCAGCGGGACAGGGGGACCTTACAATGAGCAGTTCTTC
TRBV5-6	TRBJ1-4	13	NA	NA	CASSYYENEKLFF	TGTGCCAGCAGCTACTACGAGAATGAAAAACTGTTTTTT
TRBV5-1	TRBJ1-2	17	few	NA	CASSLDGRSEISYGYTF	TGCGCCAGCAGCTTGGATGGCAGGTCGGAGATATCATATGGCTACACCTTC
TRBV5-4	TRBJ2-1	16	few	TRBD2	CASSLGGLAGVNEQFF	TGTGCCAGCAGTTTGGGGGGGCTAGCGGGAGTGAATGAGCAGTTCTTC
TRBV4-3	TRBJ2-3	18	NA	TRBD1	CASSQDLMRTGDTDTQYF	TGCGCCAGCAGCCAAGATTTAATGAGGACAGGAGACACAGATACGCAGTATTTT
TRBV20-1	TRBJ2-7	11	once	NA	CSARDTYEQYF	TGCAGTGCTAGAGATACCTACGAGCAGTACTTC
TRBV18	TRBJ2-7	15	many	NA	CASSPSNAPLREQYF	TGTGCCAGCTCCCCCAGTAATGCACCCTTAAGGGAGCAGTACTTC
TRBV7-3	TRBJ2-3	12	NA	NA	CASSSDGPTQYF	TGTGCCAGCAGCTCTGACGGACCTACGCAGTATTTT
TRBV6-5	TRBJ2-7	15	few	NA	CASSYKSDSSYEQYF	TGTGCCAGCAGTTACAAATCGGACAGCTCCTACGAGCAGTACTTC
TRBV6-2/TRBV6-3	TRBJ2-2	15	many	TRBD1	CASSYGQGDTGELFF	TGTGCCAGCAGTTACGGGCAGGGGGACACCGGGGAGCTGTTTTTT